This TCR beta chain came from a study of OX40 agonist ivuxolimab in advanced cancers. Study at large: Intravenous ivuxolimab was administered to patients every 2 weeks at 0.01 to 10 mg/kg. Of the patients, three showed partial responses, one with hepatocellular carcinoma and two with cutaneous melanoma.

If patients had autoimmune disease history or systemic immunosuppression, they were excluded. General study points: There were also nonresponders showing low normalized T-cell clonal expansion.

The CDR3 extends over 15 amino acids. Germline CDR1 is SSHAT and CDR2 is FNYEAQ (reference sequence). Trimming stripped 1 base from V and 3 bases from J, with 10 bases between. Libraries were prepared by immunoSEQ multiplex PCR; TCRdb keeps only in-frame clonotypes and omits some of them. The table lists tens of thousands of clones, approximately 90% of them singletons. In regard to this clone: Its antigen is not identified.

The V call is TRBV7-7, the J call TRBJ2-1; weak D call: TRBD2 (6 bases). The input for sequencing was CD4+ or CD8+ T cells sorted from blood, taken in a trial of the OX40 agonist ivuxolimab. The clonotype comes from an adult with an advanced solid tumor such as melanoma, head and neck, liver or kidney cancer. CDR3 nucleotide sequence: TGTGCCAGCAGCTTAGGCTGGGGGGACTACAATGAGCAGTTCTTC. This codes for CASSLGWGDYNEQFF.